The rows below give T cell receptor beta chains drawn from one sample of a study of regulatory T cells in long-lasting Graves disease. TCRdb redid the calling of the multiplex PCR reads with MiXCR, one entry per CDR3 protein. The sample contains around 250,000 distinct CDR3 sequences, 20% to 25% of which appear only once. The sample here was peripheral blood mononuclear cells (PBMCs), taken at new diagnosis, from a patient treated with antithyroid drugs. The receptors originated from a female donor with Graves disease. CDR3s include the opening cysteine and the closing phenylalanine or tryptophan. A D gene is named only where the DNA matches it firmly. Only some rows state a clone size, as once, few, many or a class for expanded clones.

d_call: .
j_call: TRBJ2-5
cdr3_length: 15
v_call: TRBV7-7
clone_size: few
cdr3_nt: TGTGCCAGCAGCTCGGACCGGGGCGAACAAGAGACCCAGTACTTC
cdr3_aa: CASSSDRGEQETQYF

d_call: TRBD2
j_call: TRBJ2-1
cdr3_length: 17
v_call: TRBV11-2
clone_size: many
cdr3_nt: TGTGCCAGCAGCTTACATGGGACTAGCGGGCCCTACAATGAGCAGTTCTTC
cdr3_aa: CASSLHGTSGPYNEQFF

d_call: .
j_call: TRBJ2-5
cdr3_length: 15
v_call: TRBV5-6
clone_size: .
cdr3_nt: TGTGCCAGCAGCTTTGACAGAGGGCTCCAAGAGACCCAGTACTTC
cdr3_aa: CASSFDRGLQETQYF

d_call: .
j_call: TRBJ1-3
cdr3_length: 12
v_call: TRBV30
clone_size: many
cdr3_nt: TGTGCGTGGGACACAGCCGGAAACACCATATATTTT
cdr3_aa: CAWDTAGNTIYF

d_call: TRBD2
j_call: TRBJ2-1
cdr3_length: 15
v_call: TRBV7-9
clone_size: .
cdr3_nt: TGTGCCAGCAGCATACGACTAGCGGGAGGCCATGAGCAGTTCTTC
cdr3_aa: CASSIRLAGGHEQFF

d_call: .
j_call: TRBJ1-4
cdr3_length: 14
v_call: TRBV19
clone_size: .
cdr3_nt: TGTGCCAGTAGTTTGGGAGGGAATAATGAAAAACTGTTTTTT
cdr3_aa: CASSLGGNNEKLFF

d_call: .
j_call: TRBJ1-6
cdr3_length: 13
v_call: TRBV28
clone_size: many
cdr3_nt: TGTGCCAGCAGTACCGGCGGGCCCCCACCCCTCCACTTT
cdr3_aa: CASSTGGPPPLHF

d_call: .
j_call: TRBJ2-2
cdr3_length: 14
v_call: TRBV7-8
clone_size: many
cdr3_nt: TGTGCCAGCAGCTTAGCGGAGCAAACCGGGGAGCTGTTTTTT
cdr3_aa: CASSLAEQTGELFF

d_call: .
j_call: TRBJ1-1
cdr3_length: 14
v_call: TRBV28
clone_size: many
cdr3_nt: TGTGCCAGCAGTATGGGAGGGGGGGTGACTGAAGCTTTCTTT
cdr3_aa: CASSMGGGVTEAFF

d_call: TRBD1
j_call: TRBJ1-1
cdr3_length: 16
v_call: TRBV6-5
clone_size: .
cdr3_nt: TGTGCCAGCAGTTACGCACCCGGGACAGGAAGGCCTGAAGCTTTCTTT
cdr3_aa: CASSYAPGTGRPEAFF

d_call: TRBD2
j_call: TRBJ2-3
cdr3_length: 16
v_call: TRBV11-1
clone_size: many
cdr3_nt: TGTGCCAGCAGCCTATCAGCGGGGGCCAACACAGATACGCAGTATTTT
cdr3_aa: CASSLSAGANTDTQYF

d_call: .
j_call: TRBJ1-4
cdr3_length: 14
v_call: TRBV5-6
clone_size: many
cdr3_nt: TGTGCCAGCAGCTTGCCGGGGTTAAATGAAAAACTGTTTTTT
cdr3_aa: CASSLPGLNEKLFF

d_call: .
j_call: TRBJ2-1
cdr3_length: 14
v_call: TRBV6-5
clone_size: .
cdr3_nt: TGTGCCAGCAGTTTAGAGGGGGAGGCTAATGAGCAGTTCTTC
cdr3_aa: CASSLEGEANEQFF

d_call: TRBD2
j_call: TRBJ2-1
cdr3_length: 15
v_call: TRBV6-2/TRBV6-3
clone_size: many
cdr3_nt: TGTGCCAGCAGTTCGACTAGCGGGGTGTACAATGAGCAGTTCTTC
cdr3_aa: CASSSTSGVYNEQFF

d_call: .
j_call: TRBJ1-6
cdr3_length: 13
v_call: TRBV5-5
clone_size: .
cdr3_nt: TGTGCCAGCAGATTTACAGGGAATTCACCCCTCCACTTT
cdr3_aa: CASRFTGNSPLHF

d_call: .
j_call: TRBJ2-3
cdr3_length: 15
v_call: TRBV5-6
clone_size: few
cdr3_nt: TGTGCCGGCAGCTTGAGTTCTTGGGGCACAGATACGCAGTATTTT
cdr3_aa: CAGSLSSWGTDTQYF

d_call: .
j_call: TRBJ2-7
cdr3_length: 15
v_call: TRBV20-1
clone_size: many
cdr3_nt: TGCAGTGCTAGAGATGTGTTGGGGAATTCCTACGAGCAGTACTTC
cdr3_aa: CSARDVLGNSYEQYF

d_call: TRBD2
j_call: TRBJ2-1
cdr3_length: 18
v_call: TRBV6-2/TRBV6-3
clone_size: many
cdr3_nt: TGTGCCAGCAGTTCGACTAGCGGGGTACTTAGCTCCTACAATGAGCAGTTCTTC
cdr3_aa: CASSSTSGVLSSYNEQFF

d_call: TRBD1
j_call: TRBJ2-2
cdr3_length: 14
v_call: TRBV20-1
clone_size: few
cdr3_nt: TGCAGTGCTAGTGGGGACAGGGGGGACCGGGAGCTGTTTTTT
cdr3_aa: CSASGDRGDRELFF

d_call: .
j_call: TRBJ2-3
cdr3_length: 13
v_call: TRBV2
clone_size: many
cdr3_nt: TGTGCCAGCAGCCGAGCTAACGGTGATACGCAGTATTTT
cdr3_aa: CASSRANGDTQYF

d_call: .
j_call: TRBJ2-1
cdr3_length: 15
v_call: TRBV28
clone_size: many
cdr3_nt: TGTGCCAGCAGTTTATACCAGGGTTTATACAATGAGCAGTTCTTC
cdr3_aa: CASSLYQGLYNEQFF

d_call: .
j_call: TRBJ2-7
cdr3_length: 13
v_call: TRBV5-1
clone_size: many
cdr3_nt: TGCGCCAGCAGCTTACGACCCCCCTACGAGCAGTACTTC
cdr3_aa: CASSLRPPYEQYF

d_call: .
j_call: TRBJ2-3
cdr3_length: 13
v_call: TRBV4-2
clone_size: .
cdr3_nt: TGTGCCAGCAGCCAAGCGGATCAAGATACGCAGTATTTT
cdr3_aa: CASSQADQDTQYF

d_call: TRBD2
j_call: TRBJ2-7
cdr3_length: 15
v_call: TRBV20-1
clone_size: many
cdr3_nt: TGCAGTGCTAGAGACCCTGAAGCGGGAGACTACGAGCAGTACTTC
cdr3_aa: CSARDPEAGDYEQYF

d_call: TRBD2
j_call: TRBJ2-3
cdr3_length: 19
v_call: TRBV12-5
clone_size: .
cdr3_nt: TGTGCTAGTGGAACAGGGACTAGCGGGTTGGCCTCCGCCACAGATACGCAGTATTTT
cdr3_aa: CASGTGTSGLASATDTQYF

d_call: .
j_call: TRBJ2-3
cdr3_length: 14
v_call: TRBV18
clone_size: .
cdr3_nt: TGTGCCAGCTCACCGACCTCTAGCACAGATACGCAGTATTTT
cdr3_aa: CASSPTSSTDTQYF

d_call: .
j_call: TRBJ2-7
cdr3_length: 14
v_call: TRBV7-2
clone_size: many
cdr3_nt: TGTGCCAGCAGCCGTGAACCTACCACCTACGAGCAGTACTTC
cdr3_aa: CASSREPTTYEQYF

d_call: TRBD2
j_call: TRBJ2-1
cdr3_length: 18
v_call: TRBV7-6
clone_size: many
cdr3_nt: TGTGCCAGCAGCTCTCCCCACCTAGCGGGGGACTCCTACAATGAGCAGTTCTTC
cdr3_aa: CASSSPHLAGDSYNEQFF

d_call: .
j_call: TRBJ2-1
cdr3_length: 12
v_call: TRBV20-1
clone_size: .
cdr3_nt: TGCAGGGGGGGGGCAGTTACCAATGAGCAGTTCTTC
cdr3_aa: CRGGAVTNEQFF

d_call: TRBD2
j_call: TRBJ2-5
cdr3_length: 15
v_call: TRBV12-3/TRBV12-4
clone_size: many
cdr3_nt: TGTGCCAGCAGTGCGACTAGCGGGGGTGGCGAGACCCAGTACTTC
cdr3_aa: CASSATSGGGETQYF

d_call: .
j_call: TRBJ2-3
cdr3_length: 15
v_call: TRBV11-3
clone_size: many
cdr3_nt: TGTGCCAGCAGCTCGGAGGGACAAGCCACAGATACGCAGTATTTT
cdr3_aa: CASSSEGQATDTQYF

d_call: TRBD2
j_call: TRBJ2-1
cdr3_length: 19
v_call: TRBV6-1
clone_size: many
cdr3_nt: TGTGCCAGCAGGCCCGCTATAGCGGGGGGGTATAGCTTCTACAATGAGCAGTTCTTC
cdr3_aa: CASRPAIAGGYSFYNEQFF